The clone carrying this T cell receptor (beta chain) was recorded a few times. Its antigen remains unidentified. The sample comes from a study of identical twins. Study findings and constraints: Cross-sectional statistics underpinned the conclusions; the same donors were not followed. Part of the zero-insertion signal could reflect confounding by invariant MAIT and iNKT cells. Excess sharing between twins was weaker in beta out-of-frame sequences.

Template switching added a universal primer site; cDNA carried unique molecular identifiers. TCRdb reprocessed the 5' RACE reads with MiXCR, giving one entry per CDR3 protein. This repertoire shows 300,000 to 400,000 distinct CDR3 sequences, about 9% found once; its top ten account for more than 8%. Trimming at V came to 3 bases and at J to 3 bases, leaving 11 bases not matched to a gene. This CDR3 has 17 residues. CDR1 is SGHDN, CDR2 FVKESK, per germline. This chain uses TRBV14 with TRBJ1-1; 9 bases are a match to TRBD1. The sequence derives from a woman between 50 and 59 years old in good health. The sample was naive T cells sorted from blood. The CDR3, as DNA: TGTGCCAGCAGCCAGGGTGGGACAGGGACTTTTTACACTGAAGCTTTCTTT. Translated, it gives CASSQGGTGTFYTEAFF.